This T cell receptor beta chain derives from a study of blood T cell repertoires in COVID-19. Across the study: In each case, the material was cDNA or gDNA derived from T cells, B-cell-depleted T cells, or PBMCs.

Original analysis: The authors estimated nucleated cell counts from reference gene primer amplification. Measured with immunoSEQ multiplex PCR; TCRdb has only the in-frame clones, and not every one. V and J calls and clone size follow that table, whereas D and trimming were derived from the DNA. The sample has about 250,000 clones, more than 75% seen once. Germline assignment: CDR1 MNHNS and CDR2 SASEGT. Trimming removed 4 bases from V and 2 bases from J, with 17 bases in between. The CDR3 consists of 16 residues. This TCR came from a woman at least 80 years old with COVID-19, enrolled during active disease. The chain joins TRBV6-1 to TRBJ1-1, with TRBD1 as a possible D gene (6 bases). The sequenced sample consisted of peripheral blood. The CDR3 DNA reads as TGTGCCAGCAGTGCGGCAGTCGGACAGCCCAACACTGAAGCTTTCTTT. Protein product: CASSAAVGQPNTEAFF.